This T cell receptor (beta chain) was documented in a study of shared clonotypes between healthy human individuals. Germline assignment: CDR1 GTSNPN and CDR2 SVGIG (reference sequence). The CDR3 sequence is 13 residues long. The V and J ends lost 2 bases and 11 bases respectively, with 18 bases between them. Regarding this clone: The target antigen is unknown.

Points from the study as a whole: Deeper or shallower sequencing was expected to change how clonotypes are shared among donors.

Several immunoSEQ plates held equal portions of the genomic DNA taken from each subset. Produced via immunoSEQ multiplex PCR; TCRdb's table is partial and in-frame only. The sample contains about 600,000 clones, around 78% of which appear only once. Source material: PBMCs. This TCR was sampled from a woman aged 40 to 50 in good health. Some clones in this sample may be carry-over from other donors' samples. The V and J genes are TRBV30 and TRBJ1-1; D remains unclear. The CDR3 nucleotides are TGTGCCTGGAGTAACCTCGGAGGAGGTTCGGCTTTCTTT. Encoded protein: CAWSNLGGGSAFF. Full variable domain (rest looked up from reference TRBV30 and TRBJ1-1): SQTIHQWPATLVQPVGSPLSLECTVEGTSNPNLYWYRQAAGRGLQLLFYSVGIGQISSEVPQNLSASRPQDRQFILSSKKLLLSDSGFYLCAWSNLGGGSAFFGQGTRLTVV.